The clone carrying this TCR beta chain appeared a few times. What it recognizes is unknown. The germline V gene encodes CDR1 SEHNR and CDR2 FQNEAQ (reference sequence). Trimming cost V 5 bases and J 9 bases, with 14 bases left between them. The CDR3 is 13 amino acids. The entry originates in a study of T cell repertoires in cytomegalovirus infection. The wider study: Both a matching HLA type and CMV infection were indicated by public TCR beta signatures.

TCRdb ran MiXCR on the reads and lists one entry per CDR3 protein. The sample holds under 150,000 distinct CDR3 sequences, 30% to 35% seen once. General observations from the study: Identification of carriers of CMV plus the relevant HLA was achieved through cumulative public TCR beta family frequency.

The sample in question was CD8+ T cells from cultured PBMCs, obtained from culture after CMV antigen stimulation. This receptor was obtained from a human donor in good health (CMV status not recorded). Some clones in this sample may be carry-over from other donors' samples. V is TRBV7-9 and J is TRBJ2-1; D possibly uses TRBD1 or TRBD2 (6 bases each). CDR3 in DNA: TGTGCCAGCAGCCCCACCGGGGGCGGTGAGCAGTTCTTC. This encodes CASSPTGGGEQFF. The full variable domain, in which reference TRBV7-9 and TRBJ2-1 provide the parts outside the CDR3, is DTGVSQNPRHKITKRGQNVTFRCDPISEHNRLYWYRQTLGQGPEFLTYFQNEAQLEKSRLLSDRFSAERPKGSFSTLEIQRTEQGDSAMYLCASSPTGGGEQFFGPGTRLTVL.